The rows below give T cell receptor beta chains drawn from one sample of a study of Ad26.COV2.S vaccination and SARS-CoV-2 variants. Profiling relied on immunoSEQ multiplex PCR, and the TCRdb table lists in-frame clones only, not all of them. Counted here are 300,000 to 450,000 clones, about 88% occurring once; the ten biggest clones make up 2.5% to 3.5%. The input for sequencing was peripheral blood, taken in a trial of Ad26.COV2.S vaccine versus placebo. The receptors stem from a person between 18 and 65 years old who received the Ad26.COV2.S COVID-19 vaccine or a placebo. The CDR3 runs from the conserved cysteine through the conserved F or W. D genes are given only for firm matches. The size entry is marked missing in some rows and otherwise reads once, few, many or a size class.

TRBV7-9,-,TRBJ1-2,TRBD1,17,CASSPRQGSASNYGYTF,TGTGCCAGCAGCCCCCGACAGGGGTCTGCGTCCAACTATGGCTACACCTTC
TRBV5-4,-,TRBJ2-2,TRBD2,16,CATSETSGGPTGELFF,TGTGCCACCTCAGAGACTAGCGGGGGACCCACCGGGGAGCTGTTTTTT
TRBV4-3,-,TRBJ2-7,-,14,CASSQDPGPYEQYF,TGCGCCAGCAGCCAAGACCCAGGACCCTACGAGCAGTACTTC
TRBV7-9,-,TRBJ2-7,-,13,CASSGRNSYEQYF,TGTGCCAGCAGCGGCCGAAACTCCTACGAGCAGTACTTC
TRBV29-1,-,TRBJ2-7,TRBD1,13,CSVEGGGAYEQYF,TGCAGCGTTGAAGGAGGGGGCGCGTACGAGCAGTACTTC
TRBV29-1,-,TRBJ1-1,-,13,CSVVGGINTEAFF,TGCAGCGTTGTAGGCGGCATAAACACTGAAGCTTTCTTT
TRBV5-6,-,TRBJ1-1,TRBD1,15,CASSSSGGLGTEAFF,TGTGCCAGCAGCAGCTCAGGGGGGCTGGGCACTGAAGCTTTCTTT
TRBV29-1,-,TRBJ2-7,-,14,CSVEVGTGIAEQYF,TGCAGCGTTGAAGTAGGGACGGGGATAGCCGAGCAGTACTTC
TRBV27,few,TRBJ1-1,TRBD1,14,CASSALGQGAEAFF,TGTGCCAGCAGTGCTTTGGGACAGGGCGCTGAAGCTTTCTTT
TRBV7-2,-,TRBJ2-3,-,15,CASSLLGGKTDTQYF,TGTGCCAGCAGCTTATTAGGTGGGAAAACAGATACGCAGTATTTT
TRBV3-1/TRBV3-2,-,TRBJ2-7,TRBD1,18,CASSQDPPYPDRGYEQYF,TGTGCCAGCAGCCAAGACCCTCCCTACCCGGACAGGGGGTACGAGCAGTACTTC
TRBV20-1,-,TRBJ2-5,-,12,CSASSRVETQYF,TGCAGTGCTAGTTCCAGGGTGGAGACCCAGTACTTC
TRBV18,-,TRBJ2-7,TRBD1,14,CASSPRQGAYEQYF,TGTGCCAGCTCTCCGCGACAGGGAGCCTACGAGCAGTACTTC
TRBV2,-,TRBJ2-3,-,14,CASSEWQVPDTQYF,TGTGCCAGCAGTGAATGGCAGGTTCCAGATACGCAGTATTTT
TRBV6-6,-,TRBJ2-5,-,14,CASSQGAVQETQYF,TGTGCCAGCAGCCAAGGAGCTGTACAAGAGACCCAGTACTTC
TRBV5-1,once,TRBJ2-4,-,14,CASSPGTTKNIQYF,TGCGCCAGCAGCCCCGGGACAACCAAAAACATTCAGTACTTC
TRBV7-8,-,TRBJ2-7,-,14,CASSPEAFSYEQYF,TGTGCCAGCAGCCCCGAAGCCTTCTCCTACGAGCAGTACTTC
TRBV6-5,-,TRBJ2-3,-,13,CASSPRGFNTQYF,TGTGCCAGCAGTCCTCGGGGCTTTAATACGCAGTATTTT
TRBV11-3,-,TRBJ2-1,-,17,CASSLGTGGQFLNEQFF,TGTGCCAGCAGCTTAGGCACGGGGGGCCAATTTTTAAATGAGCAGTTCTTC
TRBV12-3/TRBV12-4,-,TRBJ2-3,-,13,CASSSPLAITQYF,TGTGCCAGCAGTTCCCCCCTAGCGATTACGCAGTATTTT
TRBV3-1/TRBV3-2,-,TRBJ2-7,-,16,CASSHPSGTDAFEQYF,TGTGCCAGCAGCCACCCCTCGGGGACTGACGCATTTGAGCAGTACTTC
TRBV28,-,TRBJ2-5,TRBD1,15,CASSFHRDSQETQYF,TGTGCCAGCAGTTTCCACAGGGACAGCCAAGAGACCCAGTACTTC
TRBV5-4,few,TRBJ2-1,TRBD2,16,CASSSRTSGRGNEQFF,TGTGCCAGCAGCTCCCGGACTAGCGGGAGGGGTAATGAGCAGTTCTTC
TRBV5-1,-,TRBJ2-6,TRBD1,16,CASNRGMGSGANVLTF,TGCGCCAGCAACAGGGGGATGGGATCTGGGGCCAACGTCCTGACTTTC
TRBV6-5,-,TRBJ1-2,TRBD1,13,CASRDRVDYGYTF,TGTGCCAGCAGGGACAGGGTAGACTATGGCTACACCTTC
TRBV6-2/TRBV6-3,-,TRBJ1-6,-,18,CASSYPMSWTVGDSPLHF,TGTGCCAGCAGTTACCCCATGAGCTGGACAGTCGGAGATTCACCCCTCCACTTT
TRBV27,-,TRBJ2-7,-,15,CASSLFLGPNAEQYF,TGTGCCAGCAGTTTATTCCTGGGTCCTAACGCCGAGCAGTACTTC
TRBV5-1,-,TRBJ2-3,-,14,CASSLGIGTDTQYF,TGCGCCAGCAGCTTGGGTATCGGCACAGATACGCAGTATTTT
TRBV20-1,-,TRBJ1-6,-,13,CSASGPNNSPLHF,TGCAGTGCTAGTGGTCCCAATAATTCACCCCTCCACTTT
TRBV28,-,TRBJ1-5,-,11,CASNSNQPQHF,TGTGCCAGCAACTCGAATCAGCCCCAGCATTTT
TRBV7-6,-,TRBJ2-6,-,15,CASSSGSGGANVLTF,TGTGCCAGCAGCTCAGGGTCCGGCGGGGCCAACGTCCTGACTTTC
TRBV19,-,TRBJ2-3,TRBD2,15,CASSIRRGGTDTQYF,TGTGCCAGTAGTATAAGACGGGGGGGAACAGATACGCAGTATTTT
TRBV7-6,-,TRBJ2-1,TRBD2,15,CASSFQRDPYNEQFF,TGTGCCAGCAGCTTTCAGCGGGATCCCTACAATGAGCAGTTCTTC
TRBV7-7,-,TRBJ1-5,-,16,CAQGLVGIYSNQPQHF,TGTGCTCAGGGGTTAGTCGGGATCTATAGCAATCAGCCCCAGCATTTT
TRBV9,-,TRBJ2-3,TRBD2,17,CASSLRTSGGSTDTQYF,TGTGCCAGCAGCCTTCGGACTAGCGGTGGGAGCACAGATACGCAGTATTTT
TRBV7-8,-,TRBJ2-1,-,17,CASSLARGRSSYNEQFF,TGTGCCAGCAGCTTAGCGCGCGGGCGGAGCTCCTACAATGAGCAGTTCTTC
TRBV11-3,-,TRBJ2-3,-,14,CASSFSRGTDTQYF,TGTGCCAGCAGCTTTTCCAGGGGAACAGATACGCAGTATTTT
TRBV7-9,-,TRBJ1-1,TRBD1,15,CASSHLGQGNTEAFF,TGTGCCAGCAGCCACCTGGGACAGGGGAACACTGAAGCTTTCTTT
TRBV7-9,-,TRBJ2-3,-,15,CASSLVGTYTDTQYF,TGTGCCAGCAGCTTAGTAGGCACCTACACAGATACGCAGTATTTT
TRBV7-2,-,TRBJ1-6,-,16,CASSPQKGSYNSPLHF,TGTGCCAGCAGCCCCCAGAAGGGTTCCTATAATTCACCCCTCCACTTT